These 27 T cell receptor beta chains were sequenced from one sample in a study of regulatory T cells in long-lasting Graves disease. Documented time point: newly diagnosed GD, antithyroid drugs for less than 3 months. Extracted PBMC RNA gave rise to the TCR library. Through Arm-PCR of CDR3 regions and iRepertoire HTBI primers, TCR beta libraries were built. TCRdb reprocessed the multiplex PCR reads with MiXCR, giving one entry per CDR3 protein. Altogether 380,000 or so distinct CDR3 sequences are present, roughly 15% being singletons, with the ten largest covering 20% to 25%. The same sample was also studied in work on T cells in Graves' hyperthyroidism and ophthalmopathy.

This sample comprised peripheral blood mononuclear cells (PBMCs), obtained at new diagnosis, from a patient treated with antithyroid drugs. The receptors derive from a woman under 30 with Graves disease.

This clonotype showed up many times. The chain joins TRBV11-2 to TRBJ2-3, with 7 bases lining up with TRBD1. With V trimmed by 5 bases and J by 2 bases, 10 bases remained unmatched. The CDR3 is made up of 16 amino acids. Per germline, CDR1 SGHAT and CDR2 FQNNGV. The CDR3 DNA is TGTGCCAGCAGCCCCGAAGGGGGCTTGGTCACAGATACGCAGTATTTT. Protein product: CASSPEGGLVTDTQYF.

This clonotype was counted many times. This rearrangement joins TRBV28 to TRBJ2-1, with TRBD2 identical over 10 bases. The CDR3 runs 14 residues. The trim removed 8 bases at V and 8 bases at J, leaving 9 bases unmatched. CDR1 and CDR2 (germline): MDHEN, SYDVKM. The CDR3 here is CASSLGTSVDEQFF. The CDR3 region has the DNA TGTGCCAGCTCGTTGGGGACTAGCGTCGATGAGCAGTTCTTC.

The gene calls are TRBV27 and TRBJ2-7; 13 bases are shared with TRBD2. CDR1 and CDR2 from the germline V gene are MNHEY and SMNVEV (reference sequence). The ends lost 5 bases at V and 5 bases at J; junction bases unmatched: 9. There are 16 residues in the CDR3. CDR3 protein: CASSQDGTSGMDEQYF. For the CDR3, the DNA is TGTGCCAGCAGTCAGGATGGGACTAGCGGGATGGACGAGCAGTACTTC.

In this sample, this clonotype turned up many times. V usage is TRBV7-3 and J usage is TRBJ2-1; 9 bases map to TRBD2. The V segment lost 5 bases and the J segment 6 bases; nucleotides outside the gene matches: 5. The CDR3 is made up of 14 amino acids. Germline V gene data show CDR1 as SGHTA and CDR2 as FQGTGA. This CDR3 is CASSLSGSGNEQFF. The CDR3 DNA is TGTGCCAGCAGCCTTAGCGGGAGTGGCAATGAGCAGTTCTTC.

This clonotype has a count of ten or more. The chain joins TRBV12-3 or TRBV12-4 to TRBJ1-6, with 7 bases fitting TRBD1. This CDR3 contains 14 residues. V lost 8 bases, J lost 5 bases, and 6 bases stayed unmatched. CDR3: CASSPGTDNSPLHF. The CDR3 nucleotides read TGTGCCAGCTCACCCGGGACAGATAATTCACCCCTCCACTTT.

This clonotype came up many times. One end of the junction does not line up with germline, which may come from a read error. The chain carries TRBV5-1 and TRBJ1-3; TRBD1 matches at 9 bases. This CDR3 contains 13 residues. Germline CDR1 reads SGHRS; CDR2 reads YFSETQ. Here the CDR3 DNA reads TGTGCCAGCAGCCTTGGACAGGGGAACACCATATATTTT. This sequence encodes CASSLGQGNTIYF.

This clonotype appeared many times. V gene TRBV20-1 combines with J gene TRBJ2-3; D call uncertain. Germline lookup yields CDR1 DFQATT and CDR2 SNEGSKA (reference sequence). CDR3 length equals 13 residues. Trimming removed 5 bases at V and 0 bases at J, with 9 bases between. The chain's CDR3 is CSAPGPSTDTQYF. Written as DNA, the CDR3 is TGCAGTGCTCCCGGTCCTAGCACAGATACGCAGTATTTT.

This clonotype was seen many times. The junction does not match germline at one end; this may be a read error. The chain uses TRBV5-1 and TRBJ2-3; D possibly corresponds to TRBD1 (6 bases). This CDR3 region has 13 residues. CDR1 and CDR2 (germline): SGHRS, YFSETQ. CDR3 DNA: TGTGCCAGCAGCTTAGTACAGGGAGATACGCAGTATTTT. It translates to CASSLVQGDTQYF.

The V and J genes are TRBV28 and TRBJ1-2; 9 positions match TRBD1. The length of the CDR3 is 16 residues. From germline, CDR1 is MDHEN and CDR2 SYDVKM. J gave up 3 bases and V 6 bases, and 11 bases lay outside the gene matches. Here the CDR3 reads CASSLPTGGYDYGYTF. Written as DNA, the CDR3 is TGTGCCAGCAGCTTACCTACAGGGGGCTACGACTATGGCTACACCTTC.

The chain joins TRBV28 to TRBJ1-3; D is undetermined. Looked up from germline, CDR1 is MDHEN and CDR2 is SYDVKM. The CDR3 extends over 12 amino acids. Trimming took 6 bases from V and 3 from J, leaving 6 bases between them. The CDR3 sequence is CASRLVGNTIYF. In nucleotides, the CDR3 is TGTGCCAGCAGGCTAGTTGGAAACACCATATATTTT.

The chain couples TRBV19 to TRBJ2-6; 10 bases map to TRBD1. This CDR3 region has 16 residues. V trimming: 6 bases; J trimming: 2 bases; junction bases outside the gene matches: 4. Germline V gene data show CDR1 as LNHDA and CDR2 as SQIVND (reference sequence). The CDR3 bases are TGTGCCAGTAGGGACAGGGGGGGTCCTGGGGCCAACGTCCTGACTTTC. It specifies CASRDRGGPGANVLTF.

In its sample, this clonotype was seen many times. CDR3 loop: CASSTPGLAVYNEQFF. As DNA, the CDR3 is TGTGCCAGCAGCACGCCCGGACTAGCGGTCTACAATGAGCAGTTCTTC. J is TRBJ2-1 and V is TRBV7-3; 10 positions match TRBD2. Germline CDR1 SGHTA, CDR2 FQGTGA. The CDR3 sequence is 16 residues long. V lost 5 bases, J lost 3 bases, and 7 bases stayed unmatched.

This clonotype has at least ten counts. This sequence joins TRBV2 and TRBJ1-1; tentative D call: TRBD1 (6 bases). This CDR3 comprises 14 residues. V was clipped by 4 bases and J by 1 base, with 10 bases between them. The V gene's germline CDR1 is SNHLY and CDR2 FYNNEI. The CDR3 region has the DNA TGTGCCAGCAGTGTAGGGGGACAGAACACTGAAGCTTTCTTT. Its protein product is CASSVGGQNTEAFF. Looking up the rest from reference TRBV2 and TRBJ1-1 gives the full variable domain: EPEVTQTPSHQVTQMGQEVILRCVPISNHLYFYWYRQILGQKVEFLVSFYNNEISEKSEIFDDQFSVERPDGSNFTLKIRSTKLEDSAMYFCASSVGGQNTEAFFGQGTRLTVV.

This clonotype appeared many times. The rearrangement joins TRBV7-9 to TRBJ2-4; D might be TRBD2 (6 bases). Trimming took off 3 bases at V and 4 bases at J, with 7 bases between the two ends. CDR3 length equals 13 residues. In germline, CDR1 is SEHNR, CDR2 FQNEAQ (reference sequence). CDR3 amino acids: CASSLGLKNIQYF. CDR3 DNA: TGTGCCAGCAGCTTGGGACTGAAAAACATTCAGTACTTC.

About this clonotype: One base away lies a much larger clone, so this may be a sequencing read error. The CDR3 ends on some other residue instead of the conserved phenylalanine or tryptophan, so this is likely a read error. The chain employs TRBV7-9 and TRBJ2-5; the D gene is possibly TRBD2 (5 bases). Trimming pared 8 bases from V and 4 bases from J, leaving 14 bases between. Germline lookup yields CDR1 SEHNR and CDR2 FQNEAQ (reference sequence). This CDR3 region has 13 residues. CDR3 sequence: CASGRGWGETQYS. CDR3 in DNA: TGTGCCAGCGGCCGGGGTTGGGGAGAGACCCAGTACTCC.

This clonotype showed up many times. The chain has TRBV7-3 and TRBJ2-7; D call uncertain. The CDR3 loop spans 15 amino acids. CDR1 and CDR2 from the germline V gene are SGHTA and FQGTGA. Trimming stripped 0 bases from V and 4 bases from J, with 13 bases between. The CDR3 nucleotides are TGTGCCAGCAGCTTAACAGGGATCGACCCTTACGAGCAGTACTTC. It encodes CASSLTGIDPYEQYF.

This clonotype was seen a handful of times. The DNA of the CDR3 is TGTGCCAGCAAGCGTGGGCTAGCGGGAGATGAGCAGTTCTTC. It encodes CASKRGLAGDEQFF. The genes are TRBV6-1 and TRBJ2-1; 10 bases line up with TRBD2. V gave up 7 bases and J gave up 8 bases; unmatched junction bases: 8. The germline gives CDR1 MNHNS, CDR2 SASEGT. The CDR3 length is 14 residues.

In this sample, this clonotype turned up many times. V is TRBV6-1 and J is TRBJ2-3, with D perhaps being TRBD1 or TRBD2 (5 bases each). The V and J ends lost 5 bases and 7 bases respectively, with 13 bases between them. Germline V CDR1 and CDR2: MNHNS, SASEGT. The CDR3 length is 13 residues. The chain's CDR3 is CASSLGHGNTQYF. CDR3 in DNA: TGTGCCAGCAGTCTCGGACACGGGAATACGCAGTATTTT.

With respect to this clonotype: The junction departs from germline at one end; a sequencing error may be responsible. V gene TRBV28 combines with J gene TRBJ1-3, with D possibly TRBD1 on 5 matching bases. This CDR3 comprises 16 residues. The germline CDR1 and CDR2 sequences are MDHEN and SYDVKM. Here the CDR3 reads CASSLSGPISGNTLYF. Written as DNA, the CDR3 is TGTGCCAGCAGTTTATCAGGGCCGATCTCTGGAAACACCTTATATTTT.

This clonotype has a count of ten or more. The rearrangement joins TRBV28 to TRBJ2-1, with D tentatively TRBD2 (5 bases). Germline V gene sequence: CDR1 MDHEN, CDR2 SYDVKM. CDR3 length: 16 amino acids. V was pared by 5 bases and J by 2 bases, with 16 bases between. CDR3 amino acids: CASSGVFNGTYNEQFF. CDR3 nucleotides: TGTGCCAGCAGTGGGGTTTTTAACGGGACCTACAATGAGCAGTTCTTC.

This clonotype was counted ten times or more. V and J are TRBV29-1 and TRBJ2-7, with 7 positions matching TRBD2. Unmatched junction bases numbered 5, after V lost 6 bases and J lost 0 bases. Germline V gives CDR1 SQVTM, CDR2 ANQGSEA. The CDR3 runs 13 residues. The CDR3 DNA reads TGCAGCGTATCCAGCGGGATCTCCTACGAGCAGTACTTC. This translates into CSVSSGISYEQYF.

On this clonotype itself: This may be a read error: a much more frequent sequence differs by one nucleotide. The chain combines TRBV6-1 with TRBJ2-7, with D perhaps matching TRBD1 or TRBD2 (5 bases each). Germline V gene sequence: CDR1 MNHNS, CDR2 SASEGT. The CDR3 is 15 amino acids. This CDR3 reads CASSDQGVASCEQYF. The CDR3 DNA reads TGCGCCAGCAGTGACCAGGGAGTAGCGTCCTGCGAGCAGTACTTC.

This rearrangement joins TRBV28 to TRBJ2-1; perhaps TRBD2 as D (5 bases). CDR3 length equals 13 residues. Deletions cut 5 bases from V and 6 bases from J, with 11 bases between. Germline values: CDR1 MDHEN, CDR2 SYDVKM. CDR3 sequence (DNA): TGTGCCAGCAGTGGACTCCGTCCCAATGAGCAGTTCTTC. Translated: CASSGLRPNEQFF.

This clonotype was found a few times. V usage is TRBV9 and J usage is TRBJ2-2; D not certain. Germline loops: CDR1 SGDLS, CDR2 YYNGEE. Trimming shortened V by 4 bases and J by 1 base, and 8 bases separated the two germline ends. There are 14 residues in the CDR3. The CDR3 reads CASSLRQNTGELFF. CDR3 coding DNA: TGTGCCAGCAGCCTCCGACAGAACACCGGGGAGCTGTTTTTT.

This clonotype was seen at least ten times. The V gene is TRBV11-2, the J gene TRBJ2-5; the D gene is possibly TRBD1 (6 bases). CDR1 is SGHAT, CDR2 FQNNGV, per germline. This CDR3 contains 14 residues. The germline V and J ends were trimmed by 5 bases and 5 bases, with 15 bases remaining between them. The CDR3 loop reads CASSLQGMTETQYF. As DNA, the CDR3 is TGTGCCAGCAGCCTCCAGGGGATGACGGAGACCCAGTACTTC.

This clonotype was counted ten times or more. This chain uses TRBV28 with TRBJ1-1; maybe TRBD1 (5 bases). The CDR3 totals 17 residues. V lost 4 bases to trimming and J lost 12 bases, with 30 bases between them. CDR1 and CDR2 from the germline V gene are MDHEN and SYDVKM. This CDR3 is CASSSSLLQGAPAGTFF. The CDR3 coding sequence is TGTGCCAGCAGTTCCAGTCTTCTACAAGGGGCCCCGGCGGGGACTTTCTTT.

This clonotype has ten or more counts. The chain couples TRBV3-1 to TRBJ2-3; 7 positions agree with TRBD2. Germline V gene sequence: CDR1 LGHDT, CDR2 YNNKEL (reference sequence). The CDR3 contains 16 residues. V shed 0 bases, J shed 0 bases, and the junction held 3 bases outside the gene matches. CDR3 DNA: TGTGCCAGCAGCCAAGAAGCGGGGCTTAGCACAGATACGCAGTATTTT. Translating it yields CASSQEAGLSTDTQYF.